The following is a T cell receptor (beta chain) sequence with its context. Its cognate antigen is unknown. 60 Vbeta and 13 Jbeta primers were used in PCR. Method: immunoSEQ multiplex PCR; TCRdb's copy keeps in-frame clones and lacks some. Its table lists 65,000 to 85,000 clones. The data originate from a study of cytomegalovirus exposure and HLA in healthy donors. Study-level background: The study's early data release held about 85 million unique TCRs from HLA-typed donors. Study observations and caveats: The authors considered a cluster of highly shared sequence variants likely to be a sequencing artifact. Later work found most CMV-associated TCR beta chains apparently HLA-restricted. A later analysis reportedly found fewer N-insertions in an Asian-associated ancestry cluster than the approximately 700-donor mean.

Per the germline V gene, CDR1 is GTSNPN and CDR2 is SVGIG (reference sequence). This CDR3 region has 13 residues. V trimming: 5 bases; J trimming: 5 bases; junction bases outside the gene matches: 6. The sequenced sample was PBMCs. This TCR derives from a woman aged 25 to 45 in good health and CMV-seronegative. The J gene is TRBJ2-5, the V gene TRBV30; 9 bases map to TRBD2. CDR3 nucleotides: TGTGCCTGGGCAGCGGGGGGAGGGGAGACCCAGTACTTC. Its translation: CAWAAGGGETQYF.